This T cell receptor (beta chain) was sequenced for a study of cytomegalovirus exposure and HLA in healthy donors. Study outcomes and limitations: In vitro experiments confirmed that three CMV-associated chains were specific for CMV antigens. Presence/absence analyses supposed approximately even sequencing depth among donors. CMV serostatus was the only recorded immune exposure for donors.

The PCR used 60 Vbeta and 13 Jbeta primers. Original processing notes: In a later analysis, around 11 million of approximately 80 million unique beta chains occurred in at least two donors. Profiled with immunoSEQ multiplex PCR; TCRdb holds only in-frame clones, not every one. V and J calls and clone size are given by that table; D and trimming were obtained from the DNA. The sample yields fewer than 200,000 clones, approximately 85% seen once. The germline CDR1 and CDR2 sequences are SGHNT and YYREEE (reference sequence). The ends lost 0 bases at V and 2 bases at J; junction bases unmatched: 3. The CDR3 is 16 amino acids. As regards this clone: Its specificity is not known.

Source material: PBMCs. The J gene is TRBJ2-5, the V gene TRBV5-4; 11 bases fit TRBD2. This TCR came from a man aged 50-60 years in good health and CMV-seropositive. The CDR3 loop reads CASSLVSGRGQETQYF. CDR3 in DNA: TGTGCCAGCAGCTTGGTTAGCGGGAGGGGACAAGAGACCCAGTACTTC.